This T cell receptor beta chain was identified during a study of blood T cell repertoires in COVID-19. Study-level information: Recovery among Cohort 3 donors was established by two negative PCRs, clearance, or symptom resolution. T cells, B-cell-depleted T cells, or PBMCs supplied cDNA or gDNA.

Original handling: Scientists estimated how many nucleated cells there were by amplifying reference gene primers. Repertoires were generated with immunoSEQ multiplex PCR, while TCRdb's copy carries only in-frame clones and drops some. The DNA gave D and trimming, while V, J and clone size come from that table. Of fewer than 200,000 clones in the sample, around three quarters were seen once. Germline lookup yields CDR1 SEHNR and CDR2 FQNEAQ (reference sequence). The CDR3 length is 15 residues. V shed 4 bases and J 5 bases; nucleotides not matched to a gene: 6. Sample: PBMCs or T cells enriched from blood (not recorded which). This chain links TRBV7-9 with TRBJ2-1; 9 bases line up with TRBD1. The TCR comes from a woman in her 70s in a cohort exposed to, infected with or recovered from COVID-19 (not recorded which). The CDR3 reads CASSSTGGPDNEQFF. CDR3 sequence (DNA): TGTGCCAGCAGCTCGACAGGGGGTCCGGACAATGAGCAGTTCTTC.